The TCR beta chain under discussion was sequenced for a study of blood T cells in healthy people across ages (dated by TCRdb to the mid-2010s). A note on the overall study: In model experiments, template switching captured about one uniquely barcoded TCR beta cDNA molecule for every two T cells. To track age-related changes in TCR beta repertoire diversity, the study relied on deep sequencing normalized with unique cDNA molecular identifiers. Four age groups were formed from the donors: young (average approximately 17 years), middle-aged (more than 35), aged (around 68) and long-lived (about 80). To avoid experimental bias, donors of different ages were spread randomly across the sequencing lanes. The study analyzed two additional independent replicas of 1 million unique cDNA reads from the same blood draw for two donors, one aged 18 to 29 and one aged 80 or older.

Study-wide findings and limitations: Because donor CMV infection status was unknown, age-related changes in expanded clonotypes were potentially confounded. Observed TCR beta diversity correlated strongly with the percentage of naive T cells measured by flow cytometry. Observed TCR beta diversity per million T cells fell roughly linearly with age, and a significant reduction was already apparent by age roughly 40. Compared with the aged group, the long-lived group had more naive CD4+ T cells, fewer expanded clones and increased TCR diversity, a pattern suggesting age selection. Total diversity estimates from one million sequenced T cells were considered lower bounds and underestimates. Conclusive comparison of naive and antigen-experienced compartments was prevented by the profiling of bulk unsorted PBMCs.

CDR1 MDHEN and CDR2 SYDVKM were looked up in the germline V gene. The cysteine opens and the phenylalanine closes a CDR3 of 16 amino acids. This entry keeps only the CDR3 DNA: 48 bases, framed from base 1. The receptor library was made with 5' RACE. Sequencing used an Illumina HiSeq 2500. A second 7 to 11 cycle PCR used a sample-barcoded 5' primer and a J-beta primer mix. A template-switch 5' adaptor carrying 12 random nucleotides introduced a unique molecular identifier onto each TCR beta cDNA molecule. Each sample yielded at least 2.5 million CDR3-containing paired-end reads. First-strand cDNA was synthesized from all RNA with the Mint cDNA synthesis kit, primed by a TRBC-specific oligonucleotide. All cDNA was treated with uracil-DNA glycosylase and then went through a first 18-cycle PCR with the universal primers M1SS and BC2_uni_R. In the authors' own workflow: For normalization, 1 million high-quality reads, each with a distinct molecular identifier, were randomly selected from each sample. Reads with shared molecular identifiers were discarded instead of being binned into consensus sequences. CDR3 identification, clonotype clustering and error correction used MiTCR with a Q25 quality threshold and the strictest error-elimination algorithm. A nonparametric unseen species model with Euler transformation was used to estimate lower-bound total TCR beta diversity. Using fastp trimming at Q25 and MiXCR clonotype assembly, TCRdb reanalyzed the public sequencing data and kept in-frame beta chains. Duplicate CDR3 protein sequences are folded into a single record with the most common DNA and genes. The V and J calls and clone size come from TCRdb's table, not from the authors' own analysis. The sample table contains about 650,000 distinct CDR3 sequences; only one count was recorded for approximately 52% of them. The top ten clones comprise about 13% of the sample.

This clonotype was seen only a few times. The specificity of this receptor is unknown. Per-nucleotide qualities are absent, and no much larger clonotype sits a single base away. The approximately 39 donors, aged about 6 to 95 years, were systemically healthy Caucasian individuals from Russia. Each donor gave about 11 milliliters of peripheral blood, drawn into EDTA-treated Vacutainer tubes. Ficoll-Paque density-gradient centrifugation was used to isolate PBMCs, with at least 7 million obtained per sample. Trizol reagent was used to extract total RNA from the PBMCs, yielding at least 6 micrograms per sample. For every donor, an aliquot of PBMCs went through flow cytometry to measure the percentages of naive CD45RAhigh/CD27high T cells.

Rearrangement joined TRBV28 to TRBJ2-1, with the D call perhaps TRBD1 or TRBD2, as 5 bases match in each case. The J call is in doubt because the DNA end fits TRBJ2-7 better. Sequenced sample: blood. The source of this sequence is an elderly woman in good health. CDR3 region: CASSPSRDLYYNEQYF. The DNA sequence is given as TGTGCCAGCAGCCCGAGTAGGGACCTCTATTACAATGAGCAGTACTTC.